These 12 T cell receptor beta chains originate from one sample sequenced in a study of cytomegalovirus exposure and HLA in healthy donors. Researchers ran the PCR with 60 Vbeta and 13 Jbeta primers. The method was immunoSEQ multiplex PCR; TCRdb's version includes in-frame clones alone and lacks a portion of them. This sample has about 150,000 clones, with more than 60% found just once. Sequencing was carried out using PBMCs. These receptors were taken from a woman in her 30s in good health and CMV-seropositive.

The J gene is TRBJ2-7, the V gene TRBV21-1; TRBD1, the table's D call, was not compared with the DNA. TRBV21-1 constitutes a pseudogene. This CDR3 region has 8 residues. The CDR3 DNA reads as TGTGCCACCCCCAAGCAGTACTTC. Protein product: CATPKQYF.

This clone was seen once. The rearrangement uses TRBV4-1 and TRBJ2-5; 7 positions match TRBD1. The J call may be in error: the DNA end matches TRBJ2-7 better. Germline V gene data show CDR1 as MGHRA and CDR2 as YSYEKL. There are 14 residues in the CDR3. For the CDR3, the DNA is TGCGCCAGCAGCCGAGGACAGGCCTCCTACGAGCAGTACTTC. As protein: CASSRGQASYEQYF.

J is TRBJ2-3 and V is TRBV29-1; TRBD2 agrees at 13 bases. After removal of 3 bases from V and 6 bases from J, the junction contained 3 bases not matched to a gene. Germline V lookup: CDR1 SQVTM, CDR2 ANQGSEA. CDR3 length equals 14 residues. This CDR3 reads CSVEPGLAGDTQYF. Written as DNA, the CDR3 is TGCAGCGTTGAGCCGGGACTAGCGGGGGATACGCAGTATTTT.

The rearrangement links TRBV5-1 to TRBJ2-3; 12 bases match TRBD2. The V and J ends lost 5 bases and 3 bases, in that order; junction bases with no gene match: 4. The CDR3 is 15 residues long. CDR1 and CDR2 from the germline V gene are SGHRS and YFSETQ. CDR3 nucleotide sequence: TGCGCCAGCAGTCAAGGACTAGCGGGAACAGATACGCAGTATTTT. This gives the protein CASSQGLAGTDTQYF.

On this clone itself: This CDR3 is also generated by other DNA sequences in the sample. V usage is TRBV5-1 and J usage is TRBJ2-7, with TRBD1 as a possible D gene (6 bases). V gave up 3 bases and J gave up 1 base, with 11 bases separating them. Germline V gives CDR1 SGHRS, CDR2 YFSETQ. CDR3 length equals 14 residues. The CDR3 DNA reads as TGCGCCAGCAGCTCCACAGGGAGTTCCTACGAGCAGTACTTC. Protein sequence: CASSSTGSSYEQYF. The full variable domain, with the rest looked up from reference TRBV5-1 and TRBJ2-7, is KAGVTQTPRYLIKTRGQQVTLSCSPISGHRSVSWYQQTPGQGLQFLFEYFSETQRNKGNFPGRFSGRQFSNSRSEMNVSTLELGDSALYLCASSSTGSSYEQYFGPGTRLTVT.

This rearrangement joins TRBV5-4 to TRBJ2-7; 10 positions match TRBD2. From germline, CDR1 is SGHNT and CDR2 YYREEE (reference sequence). The CDR3 has 17 amino acids. The junction had 14 bases not matched to a gene; V was cut back by 1 base and J by 7 bases. CDR3 sequence: CASSLTTGGLATEEQYF. The CDR3 region has the DNA TGTGCCAGCAGCTTGACCACCGGGGGACTAGCGACGGAGGAGCAGTACTTC.

This clone was counted a single time. J is TRBJ2-7 and V is TRBV27; 7 bases are a match to TRBD2. Germline lookup yields CDR1 MNHEY and CDR2 SMNVEV (reference sequence). The V and J ends lost 3 bases and 7 bases, in that order; junction bases with no gene match: 3. The CDR3 runs 12 residues. CDR3 amino acids: CASSFPGREQYF. The CDR3 nucleotides read TGTGCCAGCAGTTTTCCCGGGAGGGAGCAGTACTTC.

The rearrangement links TRBV5-4 to TRBJ2-2; D remains unclear. Germline CDR1 reads SGHNT; CDR2 reads YYREEE (reference sequence). V was pared by 0 bases and J by 4 bases, with 16 bases between. CDR3 length: 17 amino acids. The CDR3 bases are TGTGCCAGCAGCTTGGACCATGGCGGCCTTATCACCGGGGAGCTGTTTTTT. Amino acids: CASSLDHGGLITGELFF.

This clone turned up a few times. This sequence joins TRBV6-1 and TRBJ2-7; D is undetermined. Germline loops: CDR1 MNHNS, CDR2 SASEGT. The V end lost 4 bases, the J end lost 5 bases, and 12 bases lay between the germline ends. CDR3 length equals 13 residues. CDR3 nucleotide sequence: TGTGCCAGCAGTGTACGAGGCGGCCACGAGCAGTACTTC. This codes for CASSVRGGHEQYF.

The chain uses TRBV6-5 and TRBJ1-2; no firm D call. The germline gives CDR1 MNHEY, CDR2 SVGAGI. This CDR3 contains 13 residues. The V end lost 2 bases, the J end lost 6 bases, and 10 bases lay between the germline ends. CDR3 DNA sequence: TGTGCCAGCAGTTACGAAGCGGACCATGGCTACACCTTC. Its translation: CASSYEADHGYTF.

This chain joins TRBV30 and TRBJ1-2, with D hard to call. There are 14 residues in the CDR3. Germline CDR1 GTSNPN, CDR2 SVGIG (reference sequence). The V gene lost 2 bases and the J gene lost 4 bases, with 14 bases spanning the gap. CDR3 DNA sequence: TGTGCCTGGAGTCCCGGCGGCTTCGGCTATGGCTACACCTTC. Translated, it gives CAWSPGGFGYGYTF.

This clone was picked up a small number of times. The gene calls are TRBV25-1 and TRBJ2-2; 11 nucleotides line up with TRBD1. CDR3 size: 17 residues. V trimming: 3 bases; J trimming: 7 bases; junction bases outside the gene matches: 10. Germline-derived CDR1 and CDR2 are MGHDK and SYGVNS. CDR3 amino acids: CASSDLTGQGDVGELFF. The CDR3 DNA reads as TGTGCCAGCAGTGACCTTACGGGACAGGGGGACGTCGGGGAGCTGTTTTTT.